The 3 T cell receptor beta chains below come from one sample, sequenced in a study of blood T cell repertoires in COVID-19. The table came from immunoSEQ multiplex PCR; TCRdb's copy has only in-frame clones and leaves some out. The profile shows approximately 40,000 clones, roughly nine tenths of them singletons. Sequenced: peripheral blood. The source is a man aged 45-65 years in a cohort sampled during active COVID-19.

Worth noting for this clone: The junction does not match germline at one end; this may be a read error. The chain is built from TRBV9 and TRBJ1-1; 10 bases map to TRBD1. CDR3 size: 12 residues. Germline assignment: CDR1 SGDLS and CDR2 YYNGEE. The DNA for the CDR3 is TGTGCCAGCAGCGTAGGTGGGACAGGGGTGCGCTTT. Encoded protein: CASSVGGTGVRF.

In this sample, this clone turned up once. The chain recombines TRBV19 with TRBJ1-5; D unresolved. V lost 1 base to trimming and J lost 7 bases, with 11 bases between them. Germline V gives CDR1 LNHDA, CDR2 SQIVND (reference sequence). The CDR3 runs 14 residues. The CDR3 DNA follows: TGTGCCAGTAGTATAGCCAGGCTGGTCCAGCCCCAGCATTTT. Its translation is CASSIARLVQPQHF.

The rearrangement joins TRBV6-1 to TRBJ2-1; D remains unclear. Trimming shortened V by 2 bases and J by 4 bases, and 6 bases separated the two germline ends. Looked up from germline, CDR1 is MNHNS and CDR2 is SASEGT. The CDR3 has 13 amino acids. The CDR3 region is CASSETTYNEQFF. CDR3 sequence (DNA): TGTGCCAGCAGTGAAACTACGTACAATGAGCAGTTCTTC.